What follows are 32 T cell receptor beta chains derived from one specimen sequenced in a study of T cell repertoires in cytomegalovirus infection. Via MiXCR, TCRdb re-called the reads, giving one row per CDR3 protein. The sample gives around 900,000 distinct CDR3 sequences, approximately 33% of which show up once; over 10% is in the top ten. Their target antigens are unknown. The sample consisted of cultured CD8+ T cells from PBMCs, taken from culture after CMV antigen stimulation. The origin of the receptors is a human donor in good health (CMV status not recorded). Some clones in this sample may be carry-over from other donors' samples.

V and J are TRBV5-6 and TRBJ1-1, with D possibly matching TRBD1 (6 bases). This CDR3 contains 13 residues. V lost 4 bases and J lost 1, with 8 bases in between. Per germline, CDR1 SGHDT and CDR2 YYEEEE. CDR3 coding DNA: TGTGCCAGCAGCAAACAGGGGAACACTGAAGCTTTCTTT. Amino acids: CASSKQGNTEAFF.

CDR3 nucleotide sequence: TGTGCCAGCAGTAAGCAGGTGGGGCACAATGAGCAGTTCTTC. Translation gives CASSKQVGHNEQFF. This chain links TRBV6-1 with TRBJ2-1, with D possibly being TRBD1 (5 bases). V was pared by 5 bases and J by 5 bases, with 13 bases between. Germline CDR1 reads MNHNS; CDR2 reads SASEGT. The CDR3 extends over 14 amino acids.

CDR3 sequence: CILGGSETQYF. As DNA, the CDR3 is TGCATCCTGGGTGGATCAGAGACCCAGTACTTC. This chain uses TRBV20-1 with TRBJ2-5; D not resolved. This CDR3 has 11 residues. Germline-derived CDR1 and CDR2 are DFQATT and SNEGSKA (reference sequence).

This clonotype was seen ten or more times. This chain joins TRBV7-2 and TRBJ2-2, with TRBD2 matching 16 bases. Germline V gene data show CDR1 as SGHTA and CDR2 as FQGNSA. This CDR3 contains 18 residues. The J segment lost 6 bases and the V segment lost 4 bases, leaving 8 bases of the junction unmatched. The CDR3 loop reads CASSSGTSGGAESGELFF. The CDR3 region has the DNA TGTGCCAGCAGCTCGGGGACTAGCGGGGGGGCCGAGTCCGGGGAGCTGTTTTTT.

The chain recombines TRBV7-6 with TRBJ2-3; D is ambiguous. CDR1 is SGHVS, CDR2 FNYEAQ, per germline. Trimming shortened V by 2 bases and J by 4 bases, and 7 bases separated the two germline ends. This CDR3 comprises 13 residues. CDR3 DNA: TGTGCCAGCAGCTTAAGTTTCCCAGATACGCAGTATTTT. Its translation: CASSLSFPDTQYF. The whole variable domain, filled in from reference TRBV7-6 and TRBJ2-3, reads GAGVSQSPRYKVTKRGQDVALRCDPISGHVSLYWYRQALGQGPEFLTYFNYEAQQDKSGLPNDRFSAERPEGSISTLTIQRTEQRDSAMYRCASSLSFPDTQYFGPGTRLTVL.

A few counts support this clonotype. The CDR3: CASSFNPGTGGYEQYF. The CDR3 DNA follows: TGTGCCAGCAGCTTTAACCCCGGGACAGGGGGCTACGAGCAGTACTTC. The genes are TRBV6-1 and TRBJ2-7, with TRBD1 identical over 11 bases. Germline CDR1 is MNHNS and CDR2 is SASEGT. With 6 bases clipped from V and 3 bases from J, the junction kept 10 bases outside the gene matches. CDR3 length equals 16 residues.

The chain uses TRBV6-1 and TRBJ2-2; 8 bases align to TRBD1. The V and J ends lost 8 bases and 4 bases, in that order; junction bases with no gene match: 18. This CDR3 contains 18 residues. CDR1 is MNHNS and CDR2 is SASEGT in the germline V gene. Here the CDR3 reads CASSTLGQVYSFTGELFF. CDR3 sequence (DNA): TGTGCCAGCTCCACCTTGGGACAGGTTTATTCGTTCACCGGGGAGCTGTTTTTT.

The chain carries TRBV19 and TRBJ1-1; D is unresolved. V shed 5 bases and J shed 5 bases, with 12 bases lying between them. Germline loops: CDR1 LNHDA, CDR2 SQIVND (reference sequence). The CDR3 length is 13 residues. CDR3 DNA sequence: TGTGCCAGTAGTCCCGGAAAGAGGACTGAAGCTTTCTTT. Protein product: CASSPGKRTEAFF.

Turning to this clonotype: One end of the junction varies from germline; a read error may be responsible. CDR3 coding DNA: TGTGCCAGTAGTATTGGGCCGGGTGGCGGTCAGCCCCAACATTTT. This translates into CASSIGPGGGQPQHF. This rearrangement joins TRBV19 to TRBJ1-5, with D unresolved. Germline V CDR1 and CDR2: LNHDA, SQIVND (reference sequence). The CDR3 consists of 15 residues.

In its sample, this clonotype was seen a few times. This chain joins TRBV27 and TRBJ2-1; 7 bases fit TRBD1. The CDR3 is 23 residues long. The junction had 34 bases not matched to a gene; V was cut back by 6 bases and J by 5 bases. Germline assignment: CDR1 MNHEY and CDR2 SMNVEV (reference sequence). The CDR3 DNA reads TGTGCCAGCAGCTATGACCCTACAGGGGTGCGTCGAGAGGACCCCTTCCAAAACAATGAGCAGTTCTTC. This encodes CASSYDPTGVRREDPFQNNEQFF.

This clonotype was seen more than once but under ten times. The CDR3, as DNA: TGTGCCAGCAGCCGAGAGGACAGGGAATATGGCTACACCTTC. Its protein product is CASSREDREYGYTF. This chain connects TRBV7-9 to TRBJ1-2, with TRBD1 identical over 8 bases. The CDR3 has 14 residues. CDR1 and CDR2 from the germline V gene are SEHNR and FQNEAQ (reference sequence). V lost 5 bases to trimming and J lost 5 bases; unmatched junction nucleotides: 7.

This clonotype was seen a handful of times. The chain combines TRBV12-5 with TRBJ1-2; D might be TRBD1 (5 bases). This CDR3 has 16 amino acids. Germline V gives CDR1 LGHNT, CDR2 FRNRAP. The V end was cut by 5 bases, the J end by 4 bases, with 20 bases between. CDR3 sequence: CASGNTQGPSFYGYTF. CDR3 DNA: TGTGCTAGTGGTAATACCCAGGGACCTTCTTTCTATGGCTACACCTTC.

This clonotype has a count of ten or more. The rearrangement links TRBV12-3 or TRBV12-4 to TRBJ2-7; 12 positions agree with TRBD2. The CDR3 consists of 13 residues. J lost 5 bases, V lost 4 bases, and 0 bases had no gene match. As DNA, the CDR3 is TGTGCCAGCAGTTGGACTAGCGGGGACGAGCAGTACTTC. Protein: CASSWTSGDEQYF.

This sequence joins TRBV7-9 and TRBJ1-5; D gene unclear. This CDR3 is built from 16 residues. V was cut by 3 bases and J by 2 bases, with 14 bases left in between. Germline V gene data show CDR1 as SEHNR and CDR2 as FQNEAQ (reference sequence). CDR3 bases: TGTGCCAGCAGCTTGGGTATAGGGCAGCGCAATCAGCCCCAGCATTTT. This gives the protein CASSLGIGQRNQPQHF.

This rearrangement joins TRBV6-1 to TRBJ2-3, with D possibly matching TRBD2 (6 bases). Trimming stripped 1 base from V and 2 bases from J, with 19 bases between. The CDR3 covers 18 residues. CDR1 and CDR2 from the germline V gene are MNHNS and SASEGT. The CDR3: CASSEGTGLAFFTDTQYF. The CDR3 DNA sequence: TGTGCCAGCAGTGAAGGCACCGGGCTAGCGTTTTTCACAGATACGCAGTATTTT.

The chain recombines TRBV7-8 with TRBJ1-2, with D unclear. This CDR3 has 13 amino acids. V lost 7 bases, J lost 1 base, and 10 bases lay in between. Germline CDR1 SGHVS, CDR2 FQNEAQ. CDR3 DNA: TGTGCCAGCACCCTAAGGAGTAACTATGGCTACACCTTC. Amino acids: CASTLRSNYGYTF.

This rearrangement joins TRBV27 to TRBJ1-4, with D possibly being TRBD1 (5 bases). V lost 5 bases to trimming and J lost 8 bases, with 15 bases between them. Per germline, CDR1 MNHEY and CDR2 SMNVEV (reference sequence). This CDR3 comprises 14 residues. The CDR3: CASSRGVGKEKLFF. The CDR3 DNA reads as TGTGCCAGCAGTAGGGGAGTAGGTAAAGAAAAACTGTTTTTT.

The J gene is TRBJ2-3, the V gene TRBV24-1; D gene unclear. Germline V gene data show CDR1 as KGHDR and CDR2 as SFDVKD. V was shortened by 4 bases and J by 3 bases, with 4 bases between the two germline ends. CDR3 length: 12 amino acids. In DNA form, the CDR3 reads TGTGCCACCAGTGAGTCGACAGATACGCAGTATTTT. It specifies CATSESTDTQYF.

Only a few counts were recorded for this clonotype. V and J are TRBV19 and TRBJ1-2, with a possible D match to TRBD1 (6 bases). The V end was cut by 6 bases, the J end by 3 bases, with 17 bases between. The CDR3 spans 15 residues. Germline values: CDR1 LNHDA, CDR2 SQIVND (reference sequence). The CDR3 sequence: CASSITGWRDYGYTF. The CDR3 nucleotides read TGTGCCAGTAGCATCACAGGGTGGCGGGACTATGGCTACACCTTC.

V and J are TRBV2 and TRBJ2-3; no clear D gene. V lost 7 bases, J lost 2 bases, and 22 bases lay in between. The CDR3 totals 17 residues. Germline V gene lookup returns CDR1 SNHLY and CDR2 FYNNEI. This CDR3 is CASNGEDETPYTDTQYF. DNA of the CDR3: TGTGCCAGCAATGGGGAAGATGAAACCCCTTACACAGATACGCAGTATTTT.

J is TRBJ1-1 and V is TRBV18; D unresolved. The CDR3 is 15 amino acids. The germline V gene has CDR1 KGHSH and CDR2 LQKENI. Trimming removed 2 bases at V and 0 bases at J, with 10 bases between. The CDR3: CASSPVRGVNTEAFF. CDR3 DNA sequence: TGTGCCAGCTCACCAGTACGAGGAGTGAACACTGAAGCTTTCTTT.

At least ten counts were recorded for this clonotype. V and J are TRBV12-3 or TRBV12-4 and TRBJ2-1, with 7 bases matching TRBD2. This CDR3 comprises 15 residues. V shed 6 bases, J shed 3 bases, and the junction held 8 bases outside the gene matches. CDR3 loop: CASRKTSYLYNEQFF. CDR3 coding DNA: TGTGCCAGCAGAAAGACTAGCTATCTCTACAATGAGCAGTTCTTC.

Notes on this clonotype: This could be a read error, since a much larger clone is one nucleotide away. The chain combines TRBV7-2 with TRBJ2-7; TRBD1 matches at 11 bases. The CDR3 loop spans 13 amino acids. Germline V gene sequence: CDR1 SGHTA, CDR2 FQGNSA. This CDR3 reads CVSSSGTGGEQYV. CDR3 in DNA: TGTGTCAGCAGCTCCGGGACAGGGGGCGAGCAGTACGTC.

A few counts support this clonotype. This chain joins TRBV6-6 and TRBJ2-1; 9 bases are a match to TRBD2. Looked up from germline, CDR1 is MNHNY and CDR2 is SVGAGI (reference sequence). The CDR3 is 16 amino acids. Trimming at V came to 2 bases and at J to 0 bases, leaving 2 bases not matched to a gene. This CDR3 is CASSYRTSDSYNEQFF. CDR3 DNA sequence: TGTGCCAGCAGTTACCGGACTAGCGACTCCTACAATGAGCAGTTCTTC.

This clonotype showed up just a few times. The J gene is TRBJ2-1, the V gene TRBV6-2 or TRBV6-3; D unclear. Germline V gene data show CDR1 as MNHEY and CDR2 as SVGEGT. Trimming took off 5 bases at V and 12 bases at J, with 14 bases between the two ends. CDR3 length equals 12 residues. DNA for the CDR3: TGTGCCAGCAGTCCCACCCGGTCAGGGCAGTTCTTC. Translation: CASSPTRSGQFF.

This clonotype was found a few times. The chain is built from TRBV4-1 and TRBJ2-5; D unclear. The V end was cut by 1 base, the J end by 5 bases, with 17 bases between. The CDR3 sequence is 16 residues long. Germline V lookup: CDR1 MGHRA, CDR2 YSYEKL. DNA of the CDR3: TGCGCCAGCAGCCAAGTACGCCTCCGGCTCGGGGAGACCCAGTACTTC. Translation gives CASSQVRLRLGETQYF.

This chain links TRBV6-2 or TRBV6-3 with TRBJ2-7, with TRBD1 identical over 10 bases. CDR3 length: 18 amino acids. Germline loops: CDR1 MNHEY, CDR2 SVGEGT. V dropped 10 bases and J dropped 5; count of bases not matched to a gene: 23. The CDR3 protein is CATKNRDRPGQGNDEQYV. The CDR3 DNA reads as TGTGCCACCAAAAATCGGGATCGCCCGGGACAGGGGAACGACGAGCAGTACGTC.

V usage is TRBV7-3 and J usage is TRBJ2-3, with D perhaps TRBD1 (5 bases). In germline, CDR1 is SGHTA, CDR2 FQGTGA. Trimming took off 5 bases at V and 4 bases at J, with 13 bases between the two ends. The CDR3 is 14 amino acids. DNA of the CDR3: TGTGCCAGCAGCCCCCCAGGACACCCAGATACGCAGTATTTT. Its protein is CASSPPGHPDTQYF.

There are a few counts of this clonotype. The chain employs TRBV27 and TRBJ2-2, with TRBD1 matching over 7 bases. V was pared by 1 base and J by 4 bases, with 6 bases of the junction left unmatched. The V gene's germline CDR1 is MNHEY and CDR2 SMNVEV (reference sequence). This CDR3 has 16 amino acids. The CDR3 is CASSLWGQPPTGELFF. CDR3 DNA: TGTGCCAGCAGTTTATGGGGACAGCCACCCACCGGGGAGCTGTTTTTT.

This clonotype has more than one count but fewer than ten. The rearrangement uses TRBV12-3 or TRBV12-4 and TRBJ1-4; TRBD1 matches 7 bases. The V gene end was trimmed by 3 bases and the J gene end by 8 bases; junction bases not matched to a gene: 12. CDR3 length: 16 amino acids. The CDR3 here is CASSLGWAGGSEKLFF. The CDR3 DNA reads TGTGCCAGCAGTTTGGGCTGGGCAGGGGGTAGCGAAAAACTGTTTTTT.

The chain carries TRBV27 and TRBJ2-1; 9 positions match TRBD2. Germline lookup yields CDR1 MNHEY and CDR2 SMNVEV (reference sequence). This CDR3 has 16 amino acids. After removal of 3 bases from V and 8 bases from J, the junction contained 11 bases not matched to a gene. CDR3: CASSLDLAGTPDEQFF. The CDR3 DNA sequence: TGTGCCAGCAGTTTGGATCTAGCGGGGACCCCGGATGAGCAGTTCTTC.

V and J are TRBV7-9 and TRBJ1-3; D is possibly TRBD1 (5 bases). Trimming took 7 bases from V and 4 from J, leaving 11 bases between them. The CDR3 contains 13 residues. Per germline, CDR1 SEHNR and CDR2 FQNEAQ (reference sequence). CDR3 protein: CASTGGEGNTIYF. As DNA, the CDR3 is TGTGCCAGCACTGGGGGAGAAGGAAACACCATATATTTT.